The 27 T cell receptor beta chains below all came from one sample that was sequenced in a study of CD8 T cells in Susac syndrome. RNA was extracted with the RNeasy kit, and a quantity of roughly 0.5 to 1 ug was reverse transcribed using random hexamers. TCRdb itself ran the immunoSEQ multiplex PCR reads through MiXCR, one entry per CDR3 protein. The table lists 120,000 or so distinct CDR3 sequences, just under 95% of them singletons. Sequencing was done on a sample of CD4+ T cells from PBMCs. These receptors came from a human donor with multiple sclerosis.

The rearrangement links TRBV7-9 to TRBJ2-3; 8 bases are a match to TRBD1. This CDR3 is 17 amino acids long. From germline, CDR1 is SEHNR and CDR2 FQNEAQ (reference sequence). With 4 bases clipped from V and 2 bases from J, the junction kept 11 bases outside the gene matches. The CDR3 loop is CASSSSDRVPFTDTQYF. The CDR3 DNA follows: TGTGCCAGCAGCTCATCGGACAGGGTACCTTTCACAGATACGCAGTATTTT.

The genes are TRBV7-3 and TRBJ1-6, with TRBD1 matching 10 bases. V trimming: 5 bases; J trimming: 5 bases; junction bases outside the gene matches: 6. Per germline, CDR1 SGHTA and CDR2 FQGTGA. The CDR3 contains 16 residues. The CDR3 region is CASSRTGGRDNSPLHF. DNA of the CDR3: TGTGCCAGCAGCCGGACAGGGGGACGAGATAATTCACCCCTCCACTTT.

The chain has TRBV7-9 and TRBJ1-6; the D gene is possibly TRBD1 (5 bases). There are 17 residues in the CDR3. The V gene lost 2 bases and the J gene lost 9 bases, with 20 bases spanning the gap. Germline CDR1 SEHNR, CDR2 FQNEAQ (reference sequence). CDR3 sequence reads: CASSLFGAGMVFSPLHF. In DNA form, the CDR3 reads TGTGCCAGCAGCTTATTTGGTGCAGGGATGGTGTTTTCACCCCTCCACTTT.

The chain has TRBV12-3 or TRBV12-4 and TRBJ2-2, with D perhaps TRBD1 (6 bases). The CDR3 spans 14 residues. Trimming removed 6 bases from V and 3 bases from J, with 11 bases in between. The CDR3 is CASRKSGDTGELFF. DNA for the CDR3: TGTGCCAGCAGAAAGTCAGGGGACACCGGGGAGCTGTTTTTT.

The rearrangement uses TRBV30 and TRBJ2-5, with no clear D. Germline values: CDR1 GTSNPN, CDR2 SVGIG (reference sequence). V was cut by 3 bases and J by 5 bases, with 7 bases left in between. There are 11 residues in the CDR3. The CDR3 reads CAWREQETQYF. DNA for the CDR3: TGTGCCTGGAGAGAACAGGAGACCCAGTACTTC.

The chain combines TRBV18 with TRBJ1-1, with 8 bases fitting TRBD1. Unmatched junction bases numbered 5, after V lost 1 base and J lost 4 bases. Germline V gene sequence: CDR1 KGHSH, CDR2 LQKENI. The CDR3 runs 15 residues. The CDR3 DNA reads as TGTGCCAGCTCACCACGGACAGGGTTTGGCACTGAAGCTTTCTTT. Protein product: CASSPRTGFGTEAFF.

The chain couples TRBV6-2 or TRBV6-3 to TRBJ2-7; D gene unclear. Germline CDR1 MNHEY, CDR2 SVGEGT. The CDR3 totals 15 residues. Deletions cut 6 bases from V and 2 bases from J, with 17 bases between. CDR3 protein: CASSRPDSYPYEQYF. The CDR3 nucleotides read TGTGCCAGCAGCCGCCCTGACTCCTACCCCTACGAGCAGTACTTC.

CDR3 amino acids: CASSHPPSAGGPTQYF. The CDR3 bases are TGTGCCAGCAGCCACCCCCCGAGTGCGGGGGGGCCAACGCAGTATTTT. The V call is TRBV4-2, the J call TRBJ2-3, with 9 bases aligning to TRBD2. Germline trimming cut 3 bases from V and 9 bases from J; bases unmatched to any gene: 13. CDR3 size: 16 residues. Germline-derived CDR1 and CDR2 are LGHNA and YNFKEQ.

CDR3 in amino acids: CASSLEDIQYF. DNA for the CDR3: TGTGCCAGCAGCTTAGAAGACATTCAGTACTTC. V gene TRBV7-9 combines with J gene TRBJ2-4; D remains unclear. This CDR3 spans 11 amino acids. V lost 1 base and J 8 bases, leaving 3 bases between the germline ends. Germline V gene lookup returns CDR1 SEHNR and CDR2 FQNEAQ (reference sequence).

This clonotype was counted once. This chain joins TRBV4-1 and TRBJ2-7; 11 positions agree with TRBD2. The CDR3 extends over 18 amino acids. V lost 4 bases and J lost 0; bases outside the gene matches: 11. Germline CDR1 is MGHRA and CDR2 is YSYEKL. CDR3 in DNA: TGCGCCAGCAGCCCCTACTCTAGCGGGGGGCCAAGCTCCTACGAGCAGTACTTC. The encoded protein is CASSPYSSGGPSSYEQYF.

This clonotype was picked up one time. The CDR3 loop reads CSARDAQEANYGYTF. DNA of the CDR3: TGCAGTGCTAGAGATGCACAGGAAGCTAACTATGGCTACACCTTC. J is TRBJ1-2 and V is TRBV20-1; D possibly corresponds to TRBD1 (5 bases). CDR3 length: 15 amino acids. Deletions cut 0 bases from V and 0 bases from J, with 11 bases between. CDR1 and CDR2 from the germline V gene are DFQATT and SNEGSKA (reference sequence).

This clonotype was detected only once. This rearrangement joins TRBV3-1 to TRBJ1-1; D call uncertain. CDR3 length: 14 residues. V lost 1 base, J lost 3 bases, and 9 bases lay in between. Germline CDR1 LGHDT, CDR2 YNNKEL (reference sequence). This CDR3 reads CASSQVSRDTEAFF. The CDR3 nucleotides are TGTGCCAGCAGCCAAGTCAGTAGGGACACTGAAGCTTTCTTT.

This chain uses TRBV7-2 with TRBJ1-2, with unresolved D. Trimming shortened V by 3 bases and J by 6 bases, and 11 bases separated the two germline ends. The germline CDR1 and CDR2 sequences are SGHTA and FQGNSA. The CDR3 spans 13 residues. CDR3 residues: CASSFTLRDGYTF. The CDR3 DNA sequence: TGTGCCAGCAGCTTCACCCTGAGAGATGGCTACACCTTC.

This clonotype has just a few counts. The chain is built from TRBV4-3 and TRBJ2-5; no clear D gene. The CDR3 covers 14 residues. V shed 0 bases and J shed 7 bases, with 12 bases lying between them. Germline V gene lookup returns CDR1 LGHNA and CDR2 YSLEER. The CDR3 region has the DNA TGCGCCAGCAGCCAAGAGCCGGGTATGGGGACCCAGTACTTC. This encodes CASSQEPGMGTQYF.

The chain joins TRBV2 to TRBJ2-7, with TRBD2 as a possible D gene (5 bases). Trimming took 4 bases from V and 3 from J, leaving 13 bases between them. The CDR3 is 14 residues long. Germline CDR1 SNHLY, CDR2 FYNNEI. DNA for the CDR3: TGTGCCAGCAGTGCACGGACTGGATACTACGAGCAGTACTTC. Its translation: CASSARTGYYEQYF.

CDR3 amino acids: CASSYQGTGNYGYTF. DNA of the CDR3: TGTGCCAGCAGTTATCAGGGAACGGGTAACTATGGCTACACCTTC. The chain links TRBV6-4 to TRBJ1-2, with TRBD1 as a possible D gene (5 bases). Germline CDR1 MRHNA, CDR2 SNTAGT. The CDR3 length is 15 residues. Trimming stripped 5 bases from V and 1 base from J, with 14 bases between.

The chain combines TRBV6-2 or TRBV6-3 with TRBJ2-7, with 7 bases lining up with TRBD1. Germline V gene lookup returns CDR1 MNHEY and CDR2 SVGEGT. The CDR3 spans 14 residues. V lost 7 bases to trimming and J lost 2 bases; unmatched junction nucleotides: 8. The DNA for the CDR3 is TGTGCCAGCATCCCGGACAGGAAAACCTACGAGCAGTACTTC. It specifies CASIPDRKTYEQYF.

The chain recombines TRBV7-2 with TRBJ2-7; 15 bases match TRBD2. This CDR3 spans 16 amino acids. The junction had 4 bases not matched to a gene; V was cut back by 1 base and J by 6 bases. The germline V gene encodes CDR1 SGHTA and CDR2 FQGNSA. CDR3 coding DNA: TGTGCCAGCAGCTTAGTGTGGGGACTAGCGGGGGGCGAGCAGTACTTC. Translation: CASSLVWGLAGGEQYF.

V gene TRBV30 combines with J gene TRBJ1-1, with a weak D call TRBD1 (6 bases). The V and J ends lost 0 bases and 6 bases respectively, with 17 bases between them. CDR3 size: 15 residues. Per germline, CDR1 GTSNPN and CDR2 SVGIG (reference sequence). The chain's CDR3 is CAWSVTGFQGAEAFF. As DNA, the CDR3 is TGTGCCTGGAGTGTAACAGGGTTTCAGGGAGCTGAAGCTTTCTTT.

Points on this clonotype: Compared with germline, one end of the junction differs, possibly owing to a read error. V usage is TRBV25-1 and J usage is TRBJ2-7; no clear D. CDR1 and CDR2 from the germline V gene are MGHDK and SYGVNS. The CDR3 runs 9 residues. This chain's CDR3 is CASSPPLNF. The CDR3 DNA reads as TGTGCCAGCAGCCCCCCCCTGAACTTC.

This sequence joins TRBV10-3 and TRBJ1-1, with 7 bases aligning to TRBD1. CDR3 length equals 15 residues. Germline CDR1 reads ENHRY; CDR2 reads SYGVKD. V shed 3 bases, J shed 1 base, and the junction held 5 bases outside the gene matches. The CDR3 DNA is TGTGCCATCAGTGACTCTAGACAGGGGAACACTGAAGCTTTCTTT. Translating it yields CAISDSRQGNTEAFF.

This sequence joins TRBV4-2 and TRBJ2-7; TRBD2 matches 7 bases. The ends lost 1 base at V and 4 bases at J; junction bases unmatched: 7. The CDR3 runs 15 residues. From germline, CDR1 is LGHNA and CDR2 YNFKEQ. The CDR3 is CASSQVPGLQYEQYF. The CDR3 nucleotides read TGTGCCAGCAGCCAAGTTCCGGGACTACAATACGAGCAGTACTTC.

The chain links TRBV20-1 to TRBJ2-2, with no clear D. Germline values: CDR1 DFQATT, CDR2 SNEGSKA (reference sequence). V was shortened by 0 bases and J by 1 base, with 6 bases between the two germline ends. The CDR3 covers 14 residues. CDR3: CSARERVNTGELFF. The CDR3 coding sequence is TGCAGTGCTAGAGAACGGGTGAACACCGGGGAGCTGTTTTTT.

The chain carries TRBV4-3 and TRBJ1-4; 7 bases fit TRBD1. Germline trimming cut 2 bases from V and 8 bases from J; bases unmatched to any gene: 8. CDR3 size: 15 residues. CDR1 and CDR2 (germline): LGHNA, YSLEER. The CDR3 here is CASSQFGTVREKLFF. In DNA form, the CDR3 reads TGCGCCAGCAGCCAATTCGGGACAGTAAGAGAAAAACTGTTTTTT.

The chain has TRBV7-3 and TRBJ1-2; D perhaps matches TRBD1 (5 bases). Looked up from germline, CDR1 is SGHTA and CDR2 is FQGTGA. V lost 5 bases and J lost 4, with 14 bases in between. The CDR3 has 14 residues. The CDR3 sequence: CASSQDSSSYGYTF. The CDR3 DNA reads TGTGCCAGCAGCCAAGACAGTTCCTCCTATGGCTACACCTTC.

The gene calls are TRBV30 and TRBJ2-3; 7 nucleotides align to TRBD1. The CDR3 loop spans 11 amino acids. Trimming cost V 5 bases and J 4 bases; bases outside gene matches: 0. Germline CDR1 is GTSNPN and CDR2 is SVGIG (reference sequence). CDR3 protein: CAWGTADTQYF. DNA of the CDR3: TGTGCCTGGGGGACAGCAGATACGCAGTATTTT.

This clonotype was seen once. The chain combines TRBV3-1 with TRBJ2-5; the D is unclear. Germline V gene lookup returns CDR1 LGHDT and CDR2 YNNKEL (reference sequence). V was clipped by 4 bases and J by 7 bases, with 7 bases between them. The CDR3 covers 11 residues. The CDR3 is CASSLYGTQYF. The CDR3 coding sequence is TGTGCCAGCAGCCTTTACGGGACCCAGTACTTC.